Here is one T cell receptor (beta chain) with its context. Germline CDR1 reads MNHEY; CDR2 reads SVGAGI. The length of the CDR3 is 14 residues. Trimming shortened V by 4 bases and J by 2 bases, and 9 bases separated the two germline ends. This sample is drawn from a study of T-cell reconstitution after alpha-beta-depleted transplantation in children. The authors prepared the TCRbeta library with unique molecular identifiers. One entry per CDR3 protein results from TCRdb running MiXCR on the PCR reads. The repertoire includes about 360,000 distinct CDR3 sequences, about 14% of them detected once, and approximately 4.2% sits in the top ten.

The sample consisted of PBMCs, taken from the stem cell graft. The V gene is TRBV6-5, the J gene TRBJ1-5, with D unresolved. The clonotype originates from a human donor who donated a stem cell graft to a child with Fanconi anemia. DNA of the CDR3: TGTGCCAGCAGTTTCATGCAGGGCAATCAGCCCCAGCATTTT. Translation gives CASSFMQGNQPQHF.